This is a list of T cell receptor beta chains from one sample in a study of low-dose radiotherapy and immunotherapy resistance in tumors. Via MiXCR, TCRdb re-called the reads, giving one row per CDR3 protein. Of tens of thousands of distinct CDR3 sequences listed, roughly a sixth are singletons. Sequencing was performed on PBMCs, taken before treatment. The receptors shown here come from a male donor with prostate cancer. The CDR3 runs from the conserved cysteine through the conserved F or W. The D gene is left open where the match is weak. Where a row states a size, it is once, few, many or the class of an expanded clone; other rows omit it.

cdr3_aa: CASSVSSPGTGTFNEKLFF
cdr3_nt: TGTGCCAGCAGCGTCTCTTCTCCTGGGACAGGGACTTTTAATGAAAAACTGTTTTTT
j_call: TRBJ1-4
clone_size: NA
v_call: TRBV9
d_call: TRBD1
cdr3_length: 19

cdr3_aa: CASSFQGRSGYTF
cdr3_nt: TGTGCCAGCAGTTTTCAGGGGCGGAGTGGCTACACCTTC
j_call: TRBJ1-2
clone_size: NA
v_call: TRBV12-3/TRBV12-4
d_call: NA
cdr3_length: 13

cdr3_aa: CASSDPSGAYEQYF
cdr3_nt: TGTGCCAGCAGTGACCCTAGCGGAGCCTACGAGCAGTACTTC
j_call: TRBJ2-7
clone_size: many
v_call: TRBV6-1
d_call: TRBD2
cdr3_length: 14

cdr3_aa: CASSLVGPVNTEAFF
cdr3_nt: TGTGCCAGCAGCTTAGTAGGACCGGTGAACACTGAAGCTTTCTTT
j_call: TRBJ1-1
clone_size: NA
v_call: TRBV7-2
d_call: NA
cdr3_length: 15

cdr3_aa: CASTPTTTNEKLFF
cdr3_nt: TGTGCCAGCACCCCGACGACAACTAATGAAAAACTGTTTTTT
j_call: TRBJ1-4
clone_size: many
v_call: TRBV7-9
d_call: NA
cdr3_length: 14

cdr3_aa: CSARDRGGGTEAFF
cdr3_nt: TGCAGTGCTAGAGACAGGGGGGGGGGCACTGAAGCTTTCTTT
j_call: TRBJ1-1
clone_size: NA
v_call: TRBV20-1
d_call: TRBD1
cdr3_length: 14

cdr3_aa: CASSSWTVANTGELFF
cdr3_nt: TGTGCCAGCAGCTCCTGGACGGTCGCGAACACCGGGGAGCTGTTTTTT
j_call: TRBJ2-2
clone_size: many
v_call: TRBV5-6
d_call: NA
cdr3_length: 16

cdr3_aa: CASSLQGVRYGYTF
cdr3_nt: TGTGCCAGCAGCTTACAGGGGGTCCGCTATGGCTACACCTTC
j_call: TRBJ1-2
clone_size: many
v_call: TRBV2
d_call: TRBD1
cdr3_length: 14

cdr3_aa: CASSTTGIDNYGYTF
cdr3_nt: TGTGCCAGTAGTACCACAGGGATTGATAACTATGGCTACACCTTC
j_call: TRBJ1-2
clone_size: many
v_call: TRBV19
d_call: NA
cdr3_length: 15

cdr3_aa: CASSQVVLGGASYEQYF
cdr3_nt: TGCGCCAGCAGCCAAGTAGTATTAGGGGGGGCCTCCTACGAGCAGTACTTC
j_call: TRBJ2-7
clone_size: many
v_call: TRBV4-1
d_call: NA
cdr3_length: 17

cdr3_aa: CASSLGGAQMNTEAFF
cdr3_nt: TGTGCCAGCAGCTTAGGGGGCGCACAAATGAACACTGAAGCTTTCTTT
j_call: TRBJ1-1
clone_size: many
v_call: TRBV7-6
d_call: NA
cdr3_length: 16

cdr3_aa: CSGQQEPNTEAFF
cdr3_nt: TGCAGCGGGCAACAGGAGCCGAACACTGAAGCTTTCTTT
j_call: TRBJ1-1
clone_size: NA
v_call: TRBV29-1
d_call: NA
cdr3_length: 13

cdr3_aa: CASSPSTPLAAQYF
cdr3_nt: TGTGCCAGCAGTCCCTCGACTCCTTTGGCGGCCCAGTACTTC
j_call: TRBJ2-5
clone_size: many
v_call: TRBV12-3/TRBV12-4
d_call: NA
cdr3_length: 14

cdr3_aa: CASSQDRGQASTEAFF
cdr3_nt: TGCGCCAGCAGCCAAGATAGGGGGCAGGCCAGCACTGAAGCTTTCTTT
j_call: TRBJ1-1
clone_size: many
v_call: TRBV4-1
d_call: TRBD1
cdr3_length: 16

cdr3_aa: CAWTNPRGRGAFF
cdr3_nt: TGTGCCTGGACCAACCCCAGGGGGCGGGGGGCTTTCTTT
j_call: TRBJ1-1
clone_size: many
v_call: TRBV30
d_call: TRBD1
cdr3_length: 13